The 10 T cell receptor beta chains presented below share a single source sample, sequenced in a study of control samples from healthy donors and cancer patients. The method was immunoSEQ multiplex PCR; TCRdb's version includes in-frame clones alone and lacks a portion of them. The sample lists 170,000 or so clones, 85% to 95% occurring once. The sequenced sample was blood. Receptors were obtained from a man between 18 and 35 years old in good health.

The chain is built from TRBV3-1 (or the pseudogene TRBV3-2) and TRBJ2-3, with 10 nucleotides matching TRBD2. The CDR3 runs to 16 residues. The germline CDR1 and CDR2 sequences are LGHDT and YNNKEL (reference sequence). After removal of 6 bases from V and 3 bases from J, the junction contained 9 bases not matched to a gene. CDR3 bases: TGTGCCAGCAGGAAAGGCCCGGGACTAGCGACAGATACGCAGTATTTT. It codes for CASRKGPGLATDTQYF.

As regards this clone: In the same sample, other DNA sequences code for this CDR3. J is TRBJ1-5 and V is TRBV28; 9 bases map to TRBD1. V lost 2 bases to trimming and J lost 4 bases; unmatched junction nucleotides: 3. The V gene's germline CDR1 is MDHEN and CDR2 SYDVKM. There are 15 residues in the CDR3. The CDR3 coding sequence is TGTGCCAGCAGTTTACTGACAGGGGGAAATCAGCCCCAGCATTTT. This sequence encodes CASSLLTGGNQPQHF.

The chain has TRBV2 and TRBJ1-1, with a tentative D call TRBD1 (5 bases). Germline CDR1 and CDR2: SNHLY and FYNNEI. The CDR3 consists of 17 residues. The V gene lost 7 bases and the J gene lost 5 bases, with 26 bases spanning the gap. Here the CDR3 reads CASTEGAGRSLRTEAFF. The DNA for the CDR3 is TGTGCCAGCACCGAAGGGGCAGGCAGGAGCTTGAGGACTGAAGCTTTCTTT.

The rearrangement links TRBV24-1 to TRBJ1-2, with 8 positions matching TRBD1. V lost 3 bases to trimming and J lost 6 bases; unmatched junction nucleotides: 8. CDR1 KGHDR and CDR2 SFDVKD come from the germline V gene. This CDR3 comprises 15 residues. CDR3 residues: CATSDGGQGIHGYTF. The CDR3 DNA reads as TGTGCCACCAGTGATGGAGGACAGGGAATACATGGCTACACCTTC.

This clone occurred a few times. The chain recombines TRBV18 with TRBJ1-5; possibly TRBD1 for D (6 bases). Germline V gene sequence: CDR1 KGHSH, CDR2 LQKENI. The CDR3 is 17 residues long. V lost 0 bases to trimming and J lost 6 bases, with 18 bases between them. This CDR3 reads CASSPPSGALGGQPQHF. In DNA, the CDR3 is TGTGCCAGCTCACCACCTTCAGGGGCGCTTGGTGGTCAGCCCCAGCATTTT. Variable domain in full (rest from reference TRBV18 and TRBJ1-5): NAGVMQNPRHLVRRRGQEARLRCSPMKGHSHVYWYRQLPEEGLKFMVYLQKENIIDESGMPKERFSAEFPKEGPSILRIQQVVRGDSAAYFCASSPPSGALGGQPQHFGDGTRLSIL.

The chain has TRBV27 and TRBJ1-2, with 7 nucleotides matching TRBD1. This CDR3 is built from 13 residues. With 8 bases clipped from V and 4 bases from J, the junction kept 7 bases outside the gene matches. Germline CDR1 reads MNHEY; CDR2 reads SMNVEV (reference sequence). This CDR3 reads CASRDRDSYGYTF. In DNA form, the CDR3 reads TGTGCCAGCCGTGACCGGGACAGCTATGGCTACACCTTC.

This clone was seen once. The gene calls are TRBV30 and TRBJ2-5; 7 nucleotides align to TRBD2. J gave up 5 bases and V 5 bases, and 5 bases lay outside the gene matches. CDR1 is GTSNPN and CDR2 is SVGIG in the germline V gene (reference sequence). The CDR3 is made up of 12 amino acids. The chain's CDR3 is CAWGGVGETQYF. Here the CDR3 DNA reads TGTGCCTGGGGGGGGGTCGGGGAGACCCAGTACTTC.

This chain connects TRBV18 to TRBJ2-1, with D uncertain. V was trimmed by 3 bases and J by 0 bases, leaving 15 bases between them. CDR3 length: 17 amino acids. Germline loops: CDR1 KGHSH, CDR2 LQKENI. The CDR3 spells CASSPLGHSSSYNEQFF. In DNA, the CDR3 is TGTGCCAGCTCACCTCTCGGGCACTCCAGCTCCTACAATGAGCAGTTCTTC.

In nucleotides, the CDR3 is TGTGCCAGCAACCCCAGCGGGGGGTACGAGCAGTACTTC. Translated, it gives CASNPSGGYEQYF. The chain recombines TRBV2 with TRBJ2-7, with 9 bases identical to TRBD2. CDR3 length: 13 amino acids. V lost 7 bases to trimming and J lost 4 bases; unmatched junction nucleotides: 5. Germline lookup yields CDR1 SNHLY and CDR2 FYNNEI.

The chain couples TRBV7-2 to TRBJ2-3, with unresolved D. The CDR3 totals 16 residues. Per germline, CDR1 SGHTA and CDR2 FQGNSA. V gave up 5 bases and J gave up 6 bases, with 21 bases separating them. Here the CDR3 DNA reads TGTGCCAGCAGCCAACTCAGGTTCCGCACGGTGGATACGCAGTATTTT. Translated, it gives CASSQLRFRTVDTQYF.